Shown below are 24 T cell receptor beta chains from a single sample sequenced in a study of blood T cell repertoires in COVID-19 (dated by TCRdb to 2020 to 2022). The library came from the immunoSEQ multiplex PCR assay. This immuneACCESS table, as held by TCRdb, lists in-frame sequences with V and J called but not all clones. Of the missing ones, under half trace to an unresolved V gene in checked studies; the others have no known cause. For this sample the table gives 300,000 or so clones, of which around 80% were detected only once. 1% to 1.5% of the sample belongs to the ten largest clones. The sequenced material came from peripheral blood. The receptors originated from a woman aged 45-65 years with acute or convalescent COVID-19.

The chain combines TRBV19 with TRBJ1-1; D is unresolved. V lost 5 bases to trimming and J lost 11 bases, with 18 bases between them. The CDR3 length is 13 residues. Germline loops: CDR1 LNHDA, CDR2 SQIVND (reference sequence). The CDR3 sequence is CASSLSGETRAFF. The CDR3 region has the DNA TGTGCCAGTAGTTTATCCGGGGAAACCCGGGCTTTCTTT.

The chain uses TRBV5-4 and TRBJ2-3, with TRBD1 matching 9 bases. J was trimmed by 1 base and V by 0 bases; bases with no gene match: 6. Per the germline V gene, CDR1 is SGHNT and CDR2 is YYREEE (reference sequence). This CDR3 has 17 residues. The CDR3 DNA is TGTGCCAGCAGCTTGGATAGACAGGGGGTTGGCACAGATACGCAGTATTTT. As protein: CASSLDRQGVGTDTQYF.

The V call is TRBV9, the J call TRBJ2-2; no clear D. CDR1 and CDR2 from the germline V gene are SGDLS and YYNGEE. The CDR3 runs 12 residues. V lost 3 bases to trimming and J lost 5 bases, with 5 bases between them. The CDR3 DNA reads as TGTGCCAGCAGCGATGCGACCGGGGAGCTGTTTTTT. This translates into CASSDATGELFF.

The V call is TRBV9, the J call TRBJ2-7, with 12 nucleotides matching TRBD2. V lost 0 bases and J lost 5; bases outside the gene matches: 9. This CDR3 is built from 17 residues. The germline V gene has CDR1 SGDLS and CDR2 YYNGEE. The DNA for the CDR3 is TGTGCCAGCAGCGTAGCTACCGGACTAGCGGGGCCCCACGAGCAGTACTTC. Residues: CASSVATGLAGPHEQYF.

This clone has a handful of counts. The chain has TRBV9 and TRBJ1-1, with D unclear. CDR1 and CDR2 from the germline V gene are SGDLS and YYNGEE. CDR3 length: 14 amino acids. V lost 0 bases to trimming and J lost 4 bases, with 10 bases between them. CDR3 residues: CASSVAAGRTEAFF. The DNA for the CDR3 is TGTGCCAGCAGCGTAGCAGCGGGCCGCACTGAAGCTTTCTTT.

The chain joins TRBV21-1 to TRBJ2-5; the table's D gene call, TRBD1, was not cross checked with the DNA. TRBV21-1 is tagged as a pseudogene. There are 19 residues in the CDR3. The CDR3 DNA reads as TGTGCCAGCAGCACCTGTGGAATTTTCCGGGACAGGGGGAGAGAGACCCAGTACTTC. Protein: CASSTCGIFRDRGRETQYF.

V is TRBV6-2 or TRBV6-3 and J is TRBJ2-7, with no clear D. This CDR3 is built from 12 residues. Germline V gene data show CDR1 as MNHEY and CDR2 as SVGEGT. V was clipped by 2 bases and J by 7 bases, with 9 bases between them. The CDR3 nucleotides read TGTGCCAGCAGTTACGGAGCGAGGGAGCAGTACTTC. This codes for CASSYGAREQYF.

The J gene is TRBJ1-1, the V gene TRBV7-2, with no clear D. Trimming removed 1 base at V and 3 bases at J, with 9 bases between. This CDR3 spans 14 amino acids. Germline lookup yields CDR1 SGHTA and CDR2 FQGNSA. The CDR3 DNA reads as TGTGCCAGCAGCTTAGTGTACGGGGACACTGAAGCTTTCTTT. Its protein is CASSLVYGDTEAFF.

This rearrangement joins TRBV19 to TRBJ1-1, with D possibly TRBD1 on 6 matching bases. The length of the CDR3 is 16 residues. The germline V gene has CDR1 LNHDA and CDR2 SQIVND (reference sequence). Deletions cut 5 bases from V and 0 bases from J, with 16 bases between. The CDR3 spells CASSWGRGTMNTEAFF. For the CDR3, the DNA is TGTGCCAGTAGTTGGGGAAGGGGGACTATGAACACTGAAGCTTTCTTT.

In the case of this clone: This sample includes further DNA sequences coding for the same CDR3. The chain recombines TRBV7-2 with TRBJ2-5, with 10 bases lining up with TRBD2. J gave up 5 bases and V 0 bases, and 3 bases lay outside the gene matches. CDR3 size: 15 residues. The germline gives CDR1 SGHTA, CDR2 FQGNSA. The CDR3 loop reads CASSLAAGGPETQYF. The CDR3 coding sequence is TGTGCCAGCAGCTTAGCAGCGGGGGGGCCGGAGACCCAGTACTTC.

The chain couples TRBV6-5 to TRBJ2-1; 10 bases align to TRBD2. Per germline, CDR1 MNHEY and CDR2 SVGAGI. This CDR3 comprises 15 residues. V trimming: 6 bases; J trimming: 4 bases; junction bases outside the gene matches: 6. This CDR3 reads CASSSTSGMYNEQFF. The CDR3 bases are TGTGCCAGCAGCTCTACTAGCGGGATGTACAATGAGCAGTTCTTC.

The V and J genes are TRBV11-3 and TRBJ1-2; the D gene is possibly TRBD1 (5 bases). V was cut by 0 bases and J by 7 bases, with 9 bases left in between. The length of the CDR3 is 13 residues. Germline CDR1 SGHNT, CDR2 YENEEA. As DNA, the CDR3 is TGTGCCAGCAGCTTAGATTCAGGGATTGGCTACACCTTC. Translated: CASSLDSGIGYTF.

The rearrangement links TRBV2 to TRBJ1-4; D not certain. This CDR3 has 15 residues. Germline CDR1 is SNHLY and CDR2 is FYNNEI. Trimming cost V 6 bases and J 8 bases, with 19 bases left between them. CDR3 sequence: CASSVGPLTREKLFF. CDR3 coding DNA: TGTGCCAGCAGCGTAGGGCCCCTTACTAGAGAAAAACTGTTTTTT.

The chain links TRBV24-1 to TRBJ2-2; 8 bases agree with TRBD2. With 4 bases clipped from V and 7 bases from J, the junction kept 7 bases outside the gene matches. Germline V gene lookup returns CDR1 KGHDR and CDR2 SFDVKD. The CDR3 runs to 15 residues. CDR3 nucleotide sequence: TGTGCCACCAGTGAGAGCGGGAGTACGAACGGGGAGCTGTTTTTT. It yields the protein CATSESGSTNGELFF.

The chain couples TRBV14 to TRBJ1-6; TRBD1 aligns across 8 bases. This CDR3 is built from 15 residues. The J segment lost 6 bases and the V segment lost 3 bases, leaving 4 bases of the junction unmatched. Germline V gives CDR1 SGHDN, CDR2 FVKESK. The CDR3 sequence: CASSHLGQGNSPLHF. In nucleotides, the CDR3 is TGTGCCAGCAGCCACCTCGGACAGGGTAATTCACCCCTCCACTTT. Drawing the rest from reference TRBV14 and TRBJ1-6, the complete variable domain is EAGVTQFPSHSVIEKGQTVTLRCDPISGHDNLYWYRRVMGKEIKFLLHFVKESKQDESGMPNNRFLAERTGGTYSTLKVQPAELEDSGVYFCASSHLGQGNSPLHFGNGTRLTVT.

The chain joins TRBV6-4 to TRBJ2-7, with D tentatively TRBD1 (6 bases). CDR1 and CDR2 from the germline V gene are MRHNA and SNTAGT. The CDR3 length is 13 residues. V was shortened by 7 bases and J by 0 bases, with 10 bases between the two germline ends. The CDR3 bases are TGTGCCAGCACCCGGGACAACTCCTACGAGCAGTACGTC. This gives the protein CASTRDNSYEQYV.

This clone was found once. This may come from a read error, since a much larger clone is one base off. The chain uses TRBV7-3 and TRBJ2-2, with a weak D call TRBD2 (6 bases). Between the trimmed V and J ends, which lost 3 bases and 0 bases, there was a span of 8 bases. The CDR3 is 15 residues long. The germline V gene encodes CDR1 SGHTA and CDR2 FQGTGA. The DNA of the CDR3 is TGTGCCAGCAGCTTGGGACTCGCGAACACCGGGGAGCTGTTTTTT. Translated: CASSLGLANTGELFF.

As for this clone: Other DNA sequences in the sample encode the same CDR3. The chain couples TRBV5-1 to TRBJ2-1; TRBD2 aligns across 8 bases. V shed 0 bases and J 7 bases; nucleotides not matched to a gene: 3. This CDR3 contains 14 residues. Germline CDR1 SGHRS, CDR2 YFSETQ. CDR3 sequence (DNA): TGCGCCAGCAGCTTGGTTGCGGGGGGTAATGAGCAGTTCTTC. Translating gives CASSLVAGGNEQFF.

The CDR3, as DNA: TGTGCCAGCAGCAGGGGGACAGCCTCCTACGAGCAGTACTTC. Its protein is CASSRGTASYEQYF. The chain joins TRBV7-2 to TRBJ2-7; 7 bases are a match to TRBD1. CDR1 and CDR2 (germline): SGHTA, FQGNSA. The CDR3 contains 14 residues. V lost 5 bases, J lost 0 bases, and 4 bases stayed unmatched.

The rearrangement uses TRBV24-1 and TRBJ2-3; 12 bases match TRBD1. The J segment lost 0 bases and the V segment lost 5 bases, leaving 8 bases of the junction unmatched. The germline CDR1 and CDR2 sequences are KGHDR and SFDVKD. The CDR3 is 18 amino acids. CDR3 residues: CATSGKGQGAGSTDTQYF. CDR3 sequence (DNA): TGTGCCACCAGTGGGAAGGGACAGGGGGCGGGCAGCACAGATACGCAGTATTTT.

V is TRBV19 and J is TRBJ1-4, with TRBD1 identical over 7 bases. This CDR3 region has 14 residues. Trimming removed 5 bases from V and 8 bases from J; junction bases left unmatched: 8. Germline V gives CDR1 LNHDA, CDR2 SQIVND (reference sequence). The CDR3 sequence: CASSVQGENEKLFF. The DNA of the CDR3 is TGTGCCAGTAGTGTCCAGGGGGAGAACGAAAAACTGTTTTTT.

The chain joins TRBV4-3 to TRBJ1-2; D remains unclear. Germline V gene sequence: CDR1 LGHNA, CDR2 YSLEER. V was clipped by 0 bases and J by 5 bases, with 10 bases between them. The CDR3 is made up of 14 amino acids. CDR3 residues: CASSQDWNSYGYTF. DNA for the CDR3: TGCGCCAGCAGCCAAGATTGGAACAGTTATGGCTACACCTTC.

V is TRBV7-8 and J is TRBJ1-1; 12 bases fit TRBD1. The CDR3 has 16 amino acids. Trimming took 3 bases from V and 0 from J; bases not matched to a gene: 2. The germline gives CDR1 SGHVS, CDR2 FQNEAQ. The DNA of the CDR3 is TGTGCCAGCAGCTTTGGGACAGGGGGCATGAACACTGAAGCTTTCTTT. Its translation is CASSFGTGGMNTEAFF.

The rearrangement links TRBV4-3 to TRBJ1-3; TRBD1 matches at 10 bases. The CDR3 length is 15 residues. Germline-derived CDR1 and CDR2 are LGHNA and YSLEER. The V segment lost 6 bases and the J segment 4 bases; nucleotides outside the gene matches: 6. The CDR3 nucleotides are TGCGCCAGCAGTCCTGACAGGGGGCAGGGAAACACCATATATTTT. Its protein is CASSPDRGQGNTIYF.